This TCR beta chain appears in the sequencing data of a study of cytomegalovirus exposure and HLA in healthy donors (dated by TCRdb to the late 2010s). Regarding the complete study: According to an earlier analysis of 587 of the donors, about 170 million T cells yielded 120 million or so unique TCR beta sequences and 250 to 350 Gb of sequence data. About 280 gigabases of sequencing data and tens of millions of unique TCR sequences were included in an early release covering 550 to 800 HLA-typed donors. Of the 350 to 450 genotyped donors, more than 75% were placed in the genetic ancestry cluster associated with self-reported Caucasian donors. The aim of the study was to test whether cataloging public T cell receptors could identify signatures of past pathogen exposure. Using immunosequencing, the study profiled T cell repertoires from roughly 650 subjects and related those repertoires to cytomegalovirus serostatus. A separate validation cohort of about 110 different subjects was used in addition to the approximately 610-subject first cohort. High-throughput TCR immunosequencing, statistical association of individual TCRs with disease status, and machine learning were combined to predict cytomegalovirus infection status. A later analysis re-examined previously published TCR beta repertoires from over 500 donors and added high-resolution HLA genotyping to investigate patterns of TCR occurrence. The later analysis used no new phenotypic data to find candidate immune exposures, relying instead on TCR beta sequences and their occurrence across donors. To decide whether each TCR beta V gene segment behaved as functional or pseudogenic, an earlier analysis of approximately 600 of the donors relied on high-throughput TCR beta sequencing. Donor age, sex, ethnicity and CMV serostatus were compiled together with the repertoire data. In a later genetic analysis, genome-wide SNP genotypes for about 55% of the roughly 700 donors were used, and that subset was treated as a discovery cohort. All discovery cohort repertoires had been generated on a single sequencing platform. HLA typing included class I and class II loci at four-digit resolution. Typing coverage varied by locus: roughly 629-630 donors for A, B, C, DRB1 and DQB1; more than 500 for DQA1; about 590 for DPA1; about 450 for DPB1. A handful of DR-DQ haplotypes were handled as single units for association and clustering because linkage in the cohort was strong. Across under 500 genotyped donors of the cohort, an average of approximately 240,000 unique TCR beta nucleotide sequences per donor were sequenced, and around 20% of those sequences were non-productive. Overall study results and their limits: It was suggested by the authors that the approach could potentially be generalized to other disease states and immunological phenotypes. Correlated functional status among segregating V segments might reflect linkage disequilibrium, but an unknown experimental factor could not be ruled out. In a later analysis, HLA-associated TCR beta chains showed more clonal expansion and lower generation probabilities than non-associated chains that were equally common. A further reported finding was that TCR beta sequences accurately predicted the HLA-A and HLA-B alleles for most subjects in the first cohort. According to a later analysis, parvovirus B19, influenza, CMV and Epstein-Barr virus appeared linked to several top co-occurrence clusters. According to a later genetic analysis, donors in an Asian-associated ancestry cluster had fewer N-insertions in productive TCRs than the roughly 660-donor mean. The earlier analysis of about 600 of the donors excluded fewer than 20 rarely observed V segments, including chromosome 9 orphons, because counts were too low. In an earlier analysis of fewer than 700 of the donors, most TCR beta V segments appeared in productive rearrangements about 87% or about 30% of the time, broadly matching IMGT annotations. The only immune exposure information available for the cohort was CMV serostatus. While some public TCRs were present in many individuals, most TCR sequences turned up only very rarely across donors. Most CMV-associated TCR beta chains appeared to be HLA-restricted in a later analysis, and the HLA associations seemed to be driven largely by CMV exposure. The study gave a list of 150 to 200 TCR beta chains associated with cytomegalovirus. The classifier was reported to diagnose cytomegalovirus status with high specificity and sensitivity in both the original and validation cohorts. Roughly uniform sequencing depth across donors was assumed in presence/absence analyses, although this assumption may not hold. Because HLA typing was missing for some donors at each locus, association tests included only the typed subset. V-gene and J-gene trimming of TCR beta chains was associated with a missense DCLRE1C variant in a later genetic analysis, and the association was replicated in an independent cohort. A later analysis associated about 18,000 TCR beta sequences with specific HLA alleles at a false discovery rate of 0.05. In this cohort, only TCR beta chains were sequenced, and detectable features were limited by the absence of alpha or paired-chain data. Some IMGT-functional V segments, including TRBV6-2 and TRBV6-3, could not be distinguished by the 87-base-pair reads and were therefore excluded. Three of the identified cytomegalovirus-associated TCR beta chains were confirmed in vitro to be specific for cytomegalovirus antigens. When HLA alleles, especially DR and DQ, strongly co-occurred, TCR associations were difficult to assign to individual alleles. According to a later analysis, TCR association rates differed among HLA loci, with DRB1 alleles showing the most associated TCRs and HLA-C alleles showing the fewest. A cluster of highly shared sequence variants was judged likely to be a technical artifact of the sequencing pipeline.

The library was generated by the immunoSEQ multiplex PCR assay. The multiplex PCR relied on a mix of 60 forward primers for TCR Vbeta segments and 13 reverse primers for TCR Jbeta segments. Amplification of the CDR3 region of rearranged TCR beta genes was performed with a multiplex PCR assay on genomic DNA. The amplified TCR beta libraries were sequenced on the Illumina HiSeq System as 87-base-pair reads. The paper's data handling went like this. Across the 600 to 700 repertoires, a later analysis counted 80 million or so unique TCR beta chains, roughly 11 million of which were shared by at least two donors. A nearest-neighbor algorithm error-corrected the raw reads and collapsed the reads into unique sequences, merging closely related sequences to remove PCR and sequencing errors. CDR3 sequences were aligned to IMGT reference sequences to assign V, D and J gene segments. For a sequence to be retained, at least a six-nucleotide match to both a V gene segment and a J gene segment was required. A rearrangement was called productive if the CDR3 had no stop codons and remained in frame with V and J, and every other rearrangement was called non-productive. CDR3 was defined according to IMGT convention as the region running from the second conserved V-encoded cysteine to the conserved J-encoded phenylalanine. The earlier analysis of fewer than 750 of the donors excluded sequences that lacked an unambiguous match to a single V gene segment. In an earlier analysis of approximately 610 of the donors, V segments were called functional above 56.7% productive rearrangements and were called segregating when the between-donor standard deviation exceeded 5%. A statistical classification framework was built to diagnose cytomegalovirus status from the catalog of TCR beta chain sequences. A later analysis assigned V and J genes by comparing TCR nucleotide sequences with IMGT/GENE-DB human TR gene sequences. A later analysis assigned CDR3 sequences and most-parsimonious VDJ recombination scenarios with the TCRdist pipeline. A later analysis defined each TCR beta chain by its CDR3 amino acid sequence plus V-gene family, and excluded reads lacking a unique V-gene family. To address suspected cross-contamination and a sequencing artifact, a later analysis removed roughly 580 highly shared, low-generation-probability nucleotide sequences. In a later analysis, a clonal expansion index for each public chain was calculated from normalized within-repertoire ranks of inferred template counts. A later analysis computed generation probabilities with a VDJ recombination model fitted to out-of-frame rearrangements, and checked the results against IGoR. Hypergeometric tests were used in a later analysis to score TCR-TCR, TCR-HLA and TCR-CMV co-occurrence, with a repertoire-size bias correction applied to the TCR pairs. To estimate false discovery rates, a later analysis permuted the HLA or CMV assignments 20 times. In a later analysis, co-occurring TCRs were grouped using DBSCAN, and TCRdist sequence similarity was added for clustering within HLA-allele-positive subsets. For co-occurrence clustering, repertoires with fewer than 30,000 or more than 120,000 public chains were excluded, along with roughly 5 repertoires with anomalous nucleotide sharing. The immuneACCESS repertoire file appears here via TCRdb, limited to in-frame rearrangements. These files lack a portion of the clones; in checked studies, under half of the deficit traces to unresolved V genes, and the cause of the others is not known. Clone size and V and J calls were adopted from that table, with D and trimming inferred from the DNA. This sample's records show about 200,000 clones. Jointly, the top ten make up 1.1% of the sample.

About this clone: Its specific antigen is unknown.

V has 2 bases trimmed and J has 5 bases trimmed; junction bases matching no gene number 3. Taken from cysteine to phenylalanine, the CDR3 has 13 residues. This entry keeps only the CDR3 DNA: 39 bases, framed from base 1. Taken from the germline V gene (reference sequence), the CDR1 and CDR2 loops are MNHEY and SMNVEV. In total, over 600 healthy bone marrow donors made up the cohort. All cohort members were sampled while nominally healthy, although unrecorded immune exposures were likely present. The donor was CMV seropositive and was included in the group of almost 300 seropositive cohort members. Every donor gave a peripheral blood sample, and the peripheral blood mononuclear cells from that sample were used for TCR beta sequencing. The Qiagen DNeasy Blood Extraction Kit was used to extract genomic DNA from the blood cell samples.

This receptor chain uses TRBV27 and TRBJ2-7; 7 bases in between match TRBD2. This sequence was found in a girl aged 2 to 9 in good health and CMV-seropositive. The sample was PBMCs. The base sequence is TGTGCCAGCAGTTTAGCGGGAGCCGACGAGCAGTACTTC. The translation is CASSLAGADEQYF.